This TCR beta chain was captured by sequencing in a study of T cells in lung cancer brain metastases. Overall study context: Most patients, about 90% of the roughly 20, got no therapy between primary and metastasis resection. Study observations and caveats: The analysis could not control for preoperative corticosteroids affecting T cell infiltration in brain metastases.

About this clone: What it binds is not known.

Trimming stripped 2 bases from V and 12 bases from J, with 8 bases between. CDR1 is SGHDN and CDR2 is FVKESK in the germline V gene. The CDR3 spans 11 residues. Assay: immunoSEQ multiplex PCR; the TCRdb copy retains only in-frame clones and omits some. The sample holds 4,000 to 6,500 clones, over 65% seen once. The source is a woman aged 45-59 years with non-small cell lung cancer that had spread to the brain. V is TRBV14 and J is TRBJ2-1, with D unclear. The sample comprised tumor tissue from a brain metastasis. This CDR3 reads CASSQSVRQFF. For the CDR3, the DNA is TGTGCCAGCAGCCAATCCGTGCGGCAGTTCTTC.